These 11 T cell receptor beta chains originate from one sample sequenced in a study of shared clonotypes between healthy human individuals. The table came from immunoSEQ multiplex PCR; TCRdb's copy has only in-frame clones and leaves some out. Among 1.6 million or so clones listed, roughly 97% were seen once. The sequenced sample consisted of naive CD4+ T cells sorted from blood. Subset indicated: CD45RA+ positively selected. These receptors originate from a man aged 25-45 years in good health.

The CDR3 loop is CASSEVGQVKGEQYF. Written as DNA, the CDR3 is TGTGCCAGCAGTGAAGTTGGACAGGTCAAGGGCGAGCAGTACTTC. This chain joins TRBV6-1 and TRBJ2-7; 7 bases agree with TRBD1. Trimming at V came to 1 base and at J to 6 bases, leaving 9 bases not matched to a gene. Germline V gene lookup returns CDR1 MNHNS and CDR2 SASEGT. The CDR3 runs 15 residues.

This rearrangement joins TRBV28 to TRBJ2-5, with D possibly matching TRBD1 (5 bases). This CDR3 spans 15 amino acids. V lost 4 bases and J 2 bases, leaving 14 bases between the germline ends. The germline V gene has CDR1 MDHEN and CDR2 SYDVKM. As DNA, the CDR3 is TGTGCCAGCAGTTGGGTACCTGCAGGGCAAGAGACCCAGTACTTC. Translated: CASSWVPAGQETQYF.

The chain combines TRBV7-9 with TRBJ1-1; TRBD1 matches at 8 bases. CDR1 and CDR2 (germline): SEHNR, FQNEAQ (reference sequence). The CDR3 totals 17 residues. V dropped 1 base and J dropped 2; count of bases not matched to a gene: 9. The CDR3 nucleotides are TGTGCCAGCAGCTTAGTCCCTCGACAGGGGCCCAACACTGAAGCTTTCTTT. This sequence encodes CASSLVPRQGPNTEAFF.

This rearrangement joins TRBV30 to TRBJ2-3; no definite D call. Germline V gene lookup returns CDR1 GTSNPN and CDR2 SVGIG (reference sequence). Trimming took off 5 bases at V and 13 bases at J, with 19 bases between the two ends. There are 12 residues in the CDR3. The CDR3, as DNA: TGTGCCTGGTCCCCCGGATCGGTAGACGAGTATTTT. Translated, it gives CAWSPGSVDEYF.

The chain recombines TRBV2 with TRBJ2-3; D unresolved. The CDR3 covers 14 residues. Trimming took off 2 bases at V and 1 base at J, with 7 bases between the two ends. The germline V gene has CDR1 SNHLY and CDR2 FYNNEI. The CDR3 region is CASSELVGTDTQYF. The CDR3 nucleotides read TGTGCCAGCAGTGAACTAGTAGGCACAGATACGCAGTATTTT.

The CDR3 DNA follows: TGTGCCAGCGGGGGAACTTCGGCGGGCACTGAAGCTTTCTTT. Encoded protein: CASGGTSAGTEAFF. V usage is TRBV6-6 and J usage is TRBJ1-1; possible D gene TRBD1, 5 bases. The CDR3 has 14 residues. The ends were cut back, 8 bases at V and 4 bases at J, with 17 bases in the middle. Germline V gene data show CDR1 as MNHNY and CDR2 as SVGAGI (reference sequence).

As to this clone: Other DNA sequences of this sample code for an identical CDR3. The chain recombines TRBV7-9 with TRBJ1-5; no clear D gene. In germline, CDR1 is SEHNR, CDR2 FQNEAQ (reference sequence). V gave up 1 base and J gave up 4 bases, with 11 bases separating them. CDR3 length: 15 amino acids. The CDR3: CASSLEGGGNQPQHF. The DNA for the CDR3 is TGTGCCAGCAGCTTAGAGGGCGGAGGGAATCAGCCCCAGCATTTT. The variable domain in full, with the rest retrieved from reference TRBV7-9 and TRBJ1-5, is DTGVSQNPRHKITKRGQNVTFRCDPISEHNRLYWYRQTLGQGPEFLTYFQNEAQLEKSRLLSDRFSAERPKGSFSTLEIQRTEQGDSAMYLCASSLEGGGNQPQHFGDGTRLSIL.

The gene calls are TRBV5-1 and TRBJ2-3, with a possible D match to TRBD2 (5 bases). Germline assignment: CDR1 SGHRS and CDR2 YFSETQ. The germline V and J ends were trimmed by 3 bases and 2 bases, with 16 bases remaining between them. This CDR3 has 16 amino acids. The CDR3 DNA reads TGCGCCAGCAGCTCTGGACTCGCCTTACTCACAGATACGCAGTATTTT. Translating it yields CASSSGLALLTDTQYF.

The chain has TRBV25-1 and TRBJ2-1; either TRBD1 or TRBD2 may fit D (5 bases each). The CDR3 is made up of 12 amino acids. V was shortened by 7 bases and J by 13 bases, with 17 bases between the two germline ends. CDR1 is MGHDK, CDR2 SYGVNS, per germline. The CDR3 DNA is TGTGCCAGCACCCATCCTCCGGGACGTCAGTTCTTC. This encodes CASTHPPGRQFF.

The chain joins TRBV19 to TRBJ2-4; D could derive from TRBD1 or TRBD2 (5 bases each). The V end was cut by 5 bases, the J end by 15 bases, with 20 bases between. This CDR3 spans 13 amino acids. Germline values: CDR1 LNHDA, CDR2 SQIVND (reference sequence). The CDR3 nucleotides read TGTGCCAGTAGTCCAACCGGGGCCACCCCGGGGTACTTC. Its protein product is CASSPTGATPGYF.

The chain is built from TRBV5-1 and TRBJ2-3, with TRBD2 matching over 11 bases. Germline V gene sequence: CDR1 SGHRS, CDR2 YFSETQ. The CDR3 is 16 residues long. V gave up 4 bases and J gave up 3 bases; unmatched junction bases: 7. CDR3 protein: CASSKTSGSLTDTQYF. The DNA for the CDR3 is TGCGCCAGCAGCAAAACTAGCGGGAGCTTAACAGATACGCAGTATTTT.